These 4 T cell receptor beta chains were all obtained from the same sample, sequenced in a study of cytomegalovirus exposure and HLA in healthy donors. PCR involved 60 Vbeta and 13 Jbeta primers. The method was immunoSEQ multiplex PCR; TCRdb's version includes in-frame clones alone and lacks a portion of them. The table lists some 160,000 clones, less than 90% of them singletons. The sample taken for sequencing was PBMCs. The origin of the receptors is a woman between 18 and 29 years old in good health and CMV-seronegative.

The rearrangement joins TRBV5-1 to TRBJ2-6; 9 bases line up with TRBD1. With 5 bases clipped from V and 7 bases from J, the junction kept 4 bases outside the gene matches. Germline V gives CDR1 SGHRS, CDR2 YFSETQ. The CDR3 has 14 residues. In nucleotides, the CDR3 is TGCGCCAGCAGTAAACAGGGGGCCGCCAACGTCCTGACTTTC. Translation gives CASSKQGAANVLTF.

The chain employs TRBV27 and TRBJ2-1; 9 nucleotides match TRBD2. Germline V gene data show CDR1 as MNHEY and CDR2 as SMNVEV (reference sequence). CDR3 length: 15 residues. V was clipped by 5 bases and J by 8 bases; unmatched bases: 10. CDR3 loop: CASSLRQAGGYEQFF. CDR3 DNA sequence: TGTGCCAGCAGTCTTCGACAGGCGGGGGGGTATGAGCAGTTCTTC.

This rearrangement joins TRBV2 to TRBJ1-2, with D possibly being TRBD1 (6 bases). This CDR3 comprises 15 residues. The V and J ends lost 3 bases and 2 bases respectively, with 13 bases between them. Germline CDR1 reads SNHLY; CDR2 reads FYNNEI. The CDR3 protein is CASSESQGLNYGYTF. The CDR3 DNA is TGTGCCAGCAGTGAGTCACAGGGTTTAAACTATGGCTACACCTTC.

The chain has TRBV13 and TRBJ1-4, with D perhaps TRBD1 (6 bases). The CDR3 is made up of 14 amino acids. Germline CDR1 is PRHDT and CDR2 is FYEKMQ (reference sequence). V was shortened by 4 bases and J by 5 bases, with 11 bases between the two germline ends. CDR3 nucleotides: TGTGCCAGCAGCTCCCGACAGGAGAATGAAAAACTGTTTTTT. Its protein is CASSSRQENEKLFF.